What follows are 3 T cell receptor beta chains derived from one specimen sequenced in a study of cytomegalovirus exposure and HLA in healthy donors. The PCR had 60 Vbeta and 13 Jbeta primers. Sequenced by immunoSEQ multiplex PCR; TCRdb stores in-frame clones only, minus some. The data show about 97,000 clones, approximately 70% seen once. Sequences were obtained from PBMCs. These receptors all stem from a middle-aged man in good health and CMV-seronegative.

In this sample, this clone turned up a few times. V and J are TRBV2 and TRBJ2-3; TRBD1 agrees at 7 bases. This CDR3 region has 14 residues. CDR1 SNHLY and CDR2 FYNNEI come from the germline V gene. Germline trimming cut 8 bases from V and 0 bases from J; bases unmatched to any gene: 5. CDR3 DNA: TGTGCCAGCCACCGGACAGGAAGCACAGATACGCAGTATTTT. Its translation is CASHRTGSTDTQYF.

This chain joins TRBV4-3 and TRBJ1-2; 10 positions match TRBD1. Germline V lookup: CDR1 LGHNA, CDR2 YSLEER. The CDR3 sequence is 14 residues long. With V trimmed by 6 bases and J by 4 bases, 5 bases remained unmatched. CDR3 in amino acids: CASSPDRGVYGYTF. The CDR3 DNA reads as TGCGCCAGCAGTCCGGACAGGGGGGTCTATGGCTACACCTTC.

The CDR3 region is CASSTRYNEQFF. The CDR3 DNA follows: TGTGCCAGCAGTACCCGGTACAATGAGCAGTTCTTC. This chain joins TRBV11-3 and TRBJ2-1, with no clear D. CDR1 and CDR2 (germline): SGHNT, YENEEA. This CDR3 is 12 amino acids long. Between the trimmed V and J ends, which lost 6 bases and 4 bases, there was a span of 7 bases.